A selection of T cell receptor beta chains follows, all from one sample in a study of long-term antiretroviral therapy in people with HIV. Produced via immunoSEQ multiplex PCR; TCRdb's table is partial and in-frame only. This table has approximately 13,000 clones, 77% appearing once. This specimen was unsorted PBMCs, taken 1.3 years before starting antiretroviral therapy. The receptors derive from a man in his forties with HIV. CDR3s include the opening cysteine and the closing phenylalanine or tryptophan. A D gene is named only where the DNA matches it firmly. For some rows the clone size is stated as once, few or many, or as a class when expanded; others skip it.

abundance,v_gene,j_gene,d_gene,len,CDR3aa,CDR3nt
.,TRBV2,TRBJ2-2,.,14,CASSEDLSTGELFF,TGTGCCAGCAGTGAAGACCTAAGCACCGGGGAGCTGTTTTTT
.,TRBV7-8,TRBJ2-7,.,14,CASSLAGREYEQYF,TGTGCCAGCAGCCTAGCAGGCAGGGAGTACGAGCAGTACTTC
.,TRBV7-9,TRBJ1-1,.,12,CAGGSGNTEAFF,TGTGCCGGAGGCAGCGGGAACACTGAAGCTTTCTTT
.,TRBV5-5,TRBJ2-3,.,14,CASSLGFSTDTQYF,TGTGCCAGCAGCTTGGGGTTTAGCACAGATACGCAGTATTTT
.,TRBV28,TRBJ1-1,.,13,CASPTGSDTEAFF,TGTGCCAGCCCCACAGGAAGCGACACTGAAGCTTTCTTT
.,TRBV5-1,TRBJ1-1,.,15,CASSLEADLNTEAFF,TGCGCCAGCAGCTTGGAGGCAGACCTGAACACTGAAGCTTTCTTT
.,TRBV6-6,TRBJ2-7,.,13,CASTHTRESEQYF,TGTGCCAGCACCCATACTAGAGAAAGCGAGCAGTACTTC
.,TRBV19,TRBJ1-1,TRBD1,16,CASSSGTGGAGTEAFF,TGTGCCAGTAGCTCCGGGACAGGGGGCGCTGGGACTGAAGCTTTCTTT
few,TRBV4-2,TRBJ2-5,TRBD2,17,CASSQESGGGQGETQYF,TGTGCCAGCAGCCAAGAGTCCGGCGGGGGGCAAGGAGAGACCCAGTACTTC
few,TRBV19,TRBJ1-2,.,11,CASSMDYGYTF,TGTGCCAGTAGTATGGACTATGGCTACACCTTC
.,TRBV11-2,TRBJ2-7,.,12,CASSLAGREQYF,TGTGCCAGCAGCTTAGCGGGCCGGGAGCAGTACTTC
.,TRBV5-1,TRBJ1-1,.,14,CASRSRGMNTEAFF,TGCGCCAGCAGATCGAGGGGGATGAACACTGAAGCTTTCTTT
.,TRBV9,TRBJ2-3,.,18,CASSGAPREGGTTDTQYF,TGTGCCAGCAGCGGAGCCCCCCGTGAGGGGGGAACCACAGATACGCAGTATTTT
.,TRBV4-2,TRBJ1-1,TRBD1,16,CASSLDHRGGNTEAFF,TGTGCCAGCAGCCTAGACCACAGGGGCGGGAACACTGAAGCTTTCTTT
.,TRBV5-5,TRBJ1-1,.,12,CASSSVGTEAFF,TGTGCCAGCAGCTCCGTGGGCACTGAAGCTTTCTTT
.,TRBV20-1,TRBJ1-2,.,11,CSASRASGYTF,TGCAGTGCTAGTAGGGCTTCTGGCTACACCTTC
.,TRBV7-9,TRBJ2-1,.,15,CASSLIRAGDNEQFF,TGTGCCAGCAGCTTGATCAGGGCCGGAGACAATGAGCAGTTCTTC
.,TRBV27,TRBJ2-1,.,16,CASSFRLAFSYNEQFF,TGTGCCAGCAGTTTCAGGCTAGCGTTCTCCTACAATGAGCAGTTCTTC
.,TRBV5-4,TRBJ1-1,.,15,CASSPPGQLNTEAFF,TGTGCCAGCAGCCCCCCGGGGCAGTTGAACACTGAAGCTTTCTTT
.,TRBV5-1,TRBJ2-7,.,13,CASSIDRAYEQYF,TGCGCCAGCAGCATCGACCGAGCCTACGAGCAGTACTTC
few,TRBV7-8,TRBJ2-7,.,15,CASSHGVGGNGEQYF,TGTGCCAGCAGCCACGGGGTAGGGGGGAATGGGGAGCAGTACTTC
.,TRBV10-1,TRBJ2-2,.,18,CASSDHYPGQRTTGELFF,TGCGCCAGCAGTGACCACTATCCGGGACAACGAACCACCGGGGAGCTGTTTTTT